This T cell receptor beta chain was captured by sequencing in a study of metastatic and nonmetastatic thyroid tumors. This CDR3 is 15 amino acids long. The V end lost 7 bases, the J end lost 7 bases, and 20 bases lay between the germline ends. The germline gives CDR1 SGHNT, CDR2 YENEEA. This clone was counted ten times or more. Each patient came to thyroid surgery without any prior treatment (of any kind). TCRdb re-clonotyped the PCR reads through MiXCR. The data contain 39,000 or so clones, 19% of them singletons. V usage is TRBV11-3 and J usage is TRBJ1-5; D remains unclear. The sequencing sample was made of blood. The TCR sequence derives from a female donor with papillary thyroid cancer or a benign thyroid nodule (not recorded which). Some clones in this sample may be carry-over from other donors' samples. CDR3 sequence reads: CASTIFGMGWQPQHF. The CDR3 DNA is TGTGCCAGCACCATTTTTGGGATGGGTTGGCAGCCCCAGCATTTT.